This T cell receptor (beta chain) originates from a study of patients and donors after allogeneic stem cell transplantation. This CDR3 is 16 amino acids long. V shed 7 bases and J shed 2 bases, with 19 bases lying between them. A single record per CDR3 protein comes from TCRdb applying MiXCR to the RT-PCR reads. In the table there are about 74,000 distinct CDR3 sequences, about 26% of which are singletons. Sequencing was performed on blood, either unsorted or a sorted T cell fraction (not recorded which). The TCR sequence derives from a human donor who was either an allogeneic HSCT recipient or a stem cell or donor lymphocyte infusion donor (not recorded which). It is not recorded whose cells these are; they may come from a transplant donor. The V and J genes are TRBV12-3 or TRBV12-4 and TRBJ2-3; D possibly corresponds to TRBD1 (6 bases). The CDR3 region has the DNA TGTGCCAGCAATGGGGGCGGAGCGGAATACACAGATACGCAGTATTTT. Its protein product is CASNGGGAEYTDTQYF.